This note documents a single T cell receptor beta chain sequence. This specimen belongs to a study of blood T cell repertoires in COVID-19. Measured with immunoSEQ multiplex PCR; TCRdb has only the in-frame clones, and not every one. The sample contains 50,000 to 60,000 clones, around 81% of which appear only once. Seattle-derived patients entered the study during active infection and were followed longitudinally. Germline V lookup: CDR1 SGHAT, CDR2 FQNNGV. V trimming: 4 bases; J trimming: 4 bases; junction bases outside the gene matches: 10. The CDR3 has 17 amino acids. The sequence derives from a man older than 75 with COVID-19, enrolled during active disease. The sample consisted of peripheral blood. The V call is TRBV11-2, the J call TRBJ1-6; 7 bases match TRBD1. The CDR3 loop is CASSSGTATSYNSPLHF. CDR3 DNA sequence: TGTGCCAGCAGCTCAGGGACAGCTACGTCTTATAATTCACCCCTCCACTTT.